The clone carrying this TCR beta chain was seen repeatedly, ten times or more. A single record per CDR3 protein comes from TCRdb applying MiXCR to the 5' RACE reads. In the table there are over 11,000 distinct CDR3 sequences, 8.5% to 12% of which are singletons. The sample originates from a study of neurological immune-mediated disorders. The unsorted libraries had their origin in 2 million PBMCs stored at -80 C. The sequence came from a woman between 40 and 55 years old in good health. The source material was PBMCs.

CDR3 coding DNA: TGTGCCAGCAGTCACTCGGGCCTAAACTATGGCTACACCTTC. It encodes CASSHSGLNYGYTF. V and J are TRBV25-1 and TRBJ1-2; D ambiguous. Per the germline V gene, CDR1 is MGHDK and CDR2 is SYGVNS. V was trimmed by 5 bases and J by 2 bases, leaving 12 bases between them. The CDR3 sequence is 14 residues long.